These T cell receptor beta chains were read from a single sample in a study of neurological immune-mediated disorders. TCRdb reprocessed the 5' RACE reads with MiXCR, giving one entry per CDR3 protein. This table holds more than 45,000 distinct CDR3 sequences, around 3.5% found once. Sequenced input: PBMCs. The origin of the receptors is a middle-aged man with multiple sclerosis. Both conserved end residues are part of each CDR3. Fields, in order: J gene, V gene, clone size, D gene, CDR3 protein, CDR3 DNA. The D gene is left open where the match is weak. Clone size is shown for a subset of rows, as once, few, many or a class of expanded clone.

j_call: TRBJ2-1; v_call: TRBV12-3/TRBV12-4; clone_size: many; d_call: -; cdr3_aa: CASSLVVGTAENEQFF; cdr3_nt: TGTGCCAGCAGTTTGGTTGTGGGGACTGCTGAAAATGAGCAGTTCTTC
j_call: TRBJ2-3; v_call: TRBV7-6; clone_size: -; d_call: -; cdr3_aa: CASSSRGGLDTDTQYF; cdr3_nt: TGTGCCAGCAGCTCGCGGGGCGGGCTCGACACAGATACGCAGTATTTT
j_call: TRBJ2-7; v_call: TRBV20-1; clone_size: many; d_call: -; cdr3_aa: CSAPILYEQYF; cdr3_nt: TGCAGTGCCCCGATCCTCTACGAGCAGTACTTC
j_call: TRBJ1-5; v_call: TRBV12-3/TRBV12-4; clone_size: many; d_call: TRBD1; cdr3_aa: CASSQTGGNQPQHF; cdr3_nt: TGTGCCAGCAGCCAGACAGGGGGCAATCAGCCCCAGCATTTT
j_call: TRBJ1-6; v_call: TRBV20-1; clone_size: many; d_call: -; cdr3_aa: CSAQGGGYNSPLNF; cdr3_nt: TGCAGTGCCCAGGGTGGCGGCTATAATTCACCCCTCAACTTT
j_call: TRBJ2-3; v_call: TRBV27; clone_size: many; d_call: TRBD2; cdr3_aa: CASRERRLAGDSTDTQYF; cdr3_nt: TGTGCCAGCAGAGAGAGAAGACTAGCGGGCGATAGCACAGATACGCAGTATTTT
j_call: TRBJ2-7; v_call: TRBV14; clone_size: many; d_call: -; cdr3_aa: CASSQGNEQYF; cdr3_nt: TGTGCCAGCAGCCAGGGCAACGAGCAGTACTTC
j_call: TRBJ1-2; v_call: TRBV4-1; clone_size: many; d_call: -; cdr3_aa: CASSQGEAAIYGYTF; cdr3_nt: TGCGCCAGCAGCCAAGGAGAGGCAGCAATCTATGGCTACACCTTC
j_call: TRBJ2-2; v_call: TRBV27; clone_size: many; d_call: -; cdr3_aa: CASTTRTVLRGTGELFF; cdr3_nt: TGTGCCAGCACCACCAGGACCGTTTTAAGGGGCACCGGGGAGCTGTTTTTT
j_call: TRBJ2-3; v_call: TRBV7-9; clone_size: many; d_call: TRBD2; cdr3_aa: CASSQGRATDTQYF; cdr3_nt: TGTGCCAGCAGCCAAGGGAGGGCTACAGATACGCAGTATTTT
j_call: TRBJ1-2; v_call: TRBV6-5; clone_size: many; d_call: -; cdr3_aa: CASSSGGYGYTF; cdr3_nt: TGTGCCAGCAGTTCAGGCGGCTATGGCTACACCTTC
j_call: TRBJ2-7; v_call: TRBV4-1; clone_size: many; d_call: TRBD2; cdr3_aa: CASSPRLAGINEQYF; cdr3_nt: TGCGCCAGCAGCCCACGACTAGCGGGGATCAACGAGCAGTACTTC
j_call: TRBJ2-7; v_call: TRBV11-3; clone_size: many; d_call: -; cdr3_aa: CASSYRVNEQYF; cdr3_nt: TGTGCCAGCAGCTACAGGGTAAACGAGCAGTACTTC
j_call: TRBJ1-1; v_call: TRBV12-3/TRBV12-4; clone_size: -; d_call: -; cdr3_aa: CASSLTNTEAFF; cdr3_nt: TGTGCCAGCAGTTTAACCAACACTGAAGCTTTCTTT
j_call: TRBJ2-7; v_call: TRBV20-1; clone_size: many; d_call: TRBD1; cdr3_aa: CSASLPDRFTYEQYF; cdr3_nt: TGCAGTGCTAGCCTCCCGGACAGGTTTACCTACGAGCAGTACTTC
j_call: TRBJ2-3; v_call: TRBV5-1; clone_size: many; d_call: -; cdr3_aa: CASSLANQGSDTQYF; cdr3_nt: TGCGCCAGCAGCTTGGCGAATCAGGGTTCAGATACGCAGTATTTT
j_call: TRBJ2-3; v_call: TRBV7-2; clone_size: many; d_call: TRBD2; cdr3_aa: CASSTRGGPGDTQYF; cdr3_nt: TGTGCCAGCAGCACCCGGGGGGGCCCGGGAGATACGCAGTATTTT
j_call: TRBJ2-1; v_call: TRBV24-1; clone_size: many; d_call: -; cdr3_aa: CATSDSSGFVQFF; cdr3_nt: TGTGCCACCAGTGATTCGTCAGGGTTTGTGCAGTTCTTC
j_call: TRBJ1-1; v_call: TRBV15; clone_size: few; d_call: TRBD1; cdr3_aa: CATSRDLRQGLNTEAFF; cdr3_nt: TGTGCCACCAGCAGAGATCTTAGACAGGGACTGAACACTGAAGCTTTCTTT
j_call: TRBJ2-3; v_call: TRBV5-1; clone_size: many; d_call: -; cdr3_aa: CASADGGTADTQYF; cdr3_nt: TGCGCCAGCGCAGACGGAGGGACAGCAGATACGCAGTATTTT
j_call: TRBJ2-1; v_call: TRBV30; clone_size: many; d_call: -; cdr3_aa: CAWSTGDEQFF; cdr3_nt: TGTGCCTGGAGTACAGGAGATGAGCAGTTCTTC
j_call: TRBJ2-3; v_call: TRBV7-3; clone_size: many; d_call: -; cdr3_aa: CASSHDYHDTQYF; cdr3_nt: TGTGCCAGCAGCCACGACTACCATGATACGCAGTATTTT